This paragraph covers one T cell receptor beta chain sequence. The record originates from a study of blood T cell repertoires in COVID-19. Study-level background: The samples span acute and convalescent COVID-19 from the United States, Italy and Spain.

Original processing notes: Estimated nucleated cell counts came from reference gene primer amplification. The repertoire was sequenced with immunoSEQ multiplex PCR; TCRdb's copy has only in-frame clones and lacks some. Clone size and the V and J calls come from that table; the DNA yielded D and trimming. The table lists hundreds of thousands of clones, around 87% of them singletons. The CDR3 extends over 14 amino acids. The junction had 8 bases not matched to a gene; V was cut back by 4 bases and J by 7 bases. CDR1 LGHDT and CDR2 YNNKEL come from the germline V gene (reference sequence). Cohort placement rested on clinical history that participants reported themselves. Cohort 3 recovered donors had two negative PCRs, clearance, or symptom resolution.

The sequence came from a woman aged 50 to 60 who had recovered from COVID-19. The material sequenced was PBMCs or T cells enriched from blood (not recorded which). V usage is TRBV3-1 (or the pseudogene TRBV3-2) and J usage is TRBJ1-1; 8 bases align to TRBD1. The CDR3 spells CASSPRQGLSEAFF. CDR3 in DNA: TGTGCCAGCAGCCCTCGACAGGGGCTCAGTGAAGCTTTCTTT.